This is a list of T cell receptor beta chains from one sample in a study of tumor and adjacent non-tumor tissue in lung cancer. TCRdb re-called the multiplex PCR reads through MiXCR, storing one row per CDR3 protein. The sample holds 80,000 to 100,000 distinct CDR3 sequences, 75% to 85% seen once. The sequencing sample was made of distant non-tumor lung tissue. These receptors came from a man aged 55 to 69 with small cell lung cancer. Both conserved end residues are part of each CDR3. Each record gives: J gene, V gene, D gene, CDR3 length, clone size, CDR3 protein, CDR3 DNA. The D gene is left open where the match is weak. Clone size appears in some rows only: once, few, many, or a class for an expanded clone.

>TRBJ1-4|TRBV6-6|NA|16|many
CASSSIGLPLNEKLFF
TGTGCCAGCAGTTCAATCGGACTGCCGCTTAATGAAAAACTGTTTTTT
>TRBJ2-5|TRBV5-4|NA|15|NA
CASRQTNGPQKTQYF
TGTGCCAGCAGACAGACTAACGGGCCGCAGAAGACCCAGTACTTC
>TRBJ2-2|TRBV4-1|NA|17|NA
CASSHPITEGVDGELFF
TGCGCCAGTAGTCACCCCATCACGGAGGGGGTCGACGGGGAGCTGTTTTTT
>TRBJ2-1|TRBV7-9|TRBD1|17|once
CASSLIRGQGADNEQFF
TGTGCCAGCAGTCTTATTCGGGGACAGGGGGCAGACAATGAGCAGTTCTTC
>TRBJ2-1|TRBV11-1|NA|15|NA
CASSLERKTYNGQFF
TGTGCCAGCAGCTTAGAGAGAAAGACCTACAATGGGCAGTTCTTC
>TRBJ2-1|TRBV11-2|TRBD1|14|NA
CSSSLQGAYNGQFF
TGTTCTAGCAGCTTACAGGGGGCGTACAATGGGCAGTTCTTC
>TRBJ2-7|TRBV2|TRBD1|14|few
CASRDRTGYGEQYF
TGTGCCAGCAGAGACCGGACAGGGTACGGCGAGCAGTACTTC
>TRBJ2-5|TRBV29-1|NA|11|NA
CSAGDLETQYF
TGCAGCGCAGGGGATTTGGAGACTCAGTACTTC
>TRBJ1-4|TRBV5-5|NA|16|NA
CANSWGLRRTNEKLFF
TGTGCCAACAGCTGGGGGCTCCGACGGACTAATGAAAAACTGTTTTTT
>TRBJ2-5|TRBV18|TRBD1|15|NA
CASSPRQGARETQYF
TGTGCCAGCTCACCGCGGCAGGGGGCCAGAGAGACCCAGTACTTC
>TRBJ2-1|TRBV4-2|TRBD2|16|NA
CASTQVSSGREFEQFF
TGTGCCAGCACCCAGGTTTCCAGCGGGAGGGAATTTGAGCAGTTCTTC
>TRBJ2-2|TRBV7-8|NA|14|NA
CGSSSLIRTGEQFF
TGTGGCAGCAGCTCTCTGATCAGGACCGGGGAGCAGTTTTTT
>TRBJ2-1|TRBV6-5|TRBD2|15|few
CASSYSGGVCNEQFF
TGTGCTAGCAGTTACTCTGGGGGGGTGTGTAATGAACAGTTCTTC
>TRBJ2-3|TRBV7-8|NA|16|NA
CASSLAGIANTDTQYF
TGTGCCAGCAGCTTAGCGGGTATTGCTAATACAGATACGCAGTATTTT
>TRBJ2-2|TRBV7-9|NA|13|NA
CTSSLSGPGELFF
TGTACCAGCAGCCTTAGCGGACCCGGGGAGCTGTTTTTT
>TRBJ1-3|TRBV7-9|NA|16|NA
CASNPRGGSSGNTIYF
TGTGCCAGCAACCCTCGGGGGGGTTCCTCTGGAAACACCATATATTTT
>TRBJ2-1|TRBV6-2/TRBV6-3|NA|13|NA
CASRYSGIVEQFF
TGTGCCAGCAGATACTCGGGGATTGTGGAGCAGTTCTTC
>TRBJ2-1|TRBV12-3/TRBV12-4|TRBD2|15|few
CASSRSSGYDNEQFF
TGTGCCAGCAGTAGATCTAGCGGATATGACAATGAGCAGTTCTTC
>TRBJ2-7|TRBV6-6|NA|12|NA
CVSSRGGYEQYF
TGTGTTAGCAGTAGGGGGGGTTACGAGCAGTACTTC
>TRBJ2-1|TRBV4-2|NA|14|many
CASSQEGFAYEQFF
TGTGCCAGCAGCCAAGAGGGCTTTGCCTACGAGCAGTTCTTC
>TRBJ2-2|TRBV12-3/TRBV12-4|NA|13|NA
CANSPGHTGELFF
TGTGCCAACAGCCCAGGACACACCGGGGAGCTGTTTTTT
>TRBJ2-2|TRBV10-3|NA|14|NA
CAISEGSDTGELYF
TGTGCCATCAGTGAAGGATCTGACACCGGGGAACTGTATTTT
>TRBJ1-3|TRBV13|NA|14|NA
CVVPGRGSGNTIYF
TGTGTCGTCCCTGGTCGGGGATCTGGAAACACCATATATTTT
>TRBJ2-3|TRBV29-1|NA|15|NA
CSVELSVRRTDTQYF
TGCAGTGTTGAGCTATCGGTCCGTCGCACAGATACGCAGTATTTT
>TRBJ2-1|TRBV11-2|TRBD2|15|NA
CASSPGLAGDNGQFF
TGTGCCAGCAGCCCGGGACTAGCGGGAGATAATGGGCAGTTCTTC
>TRBJ2-1|TRBV11-2|TRBD2|13|NA
CVSSYVAGEGKFF
TGTGTCAGCAGCTATGTTGCGGGAGAAGGGAAGTTCTTC
>TRBJ1-2|TRBV4-1|NA|17|NA
CASSHEGKHGAHYGYTF
TGCGCCAGCAGCCACGAAGGAAAGCATGGGGCTCACTATGGCTACACCTTC
>TRBJ2-1|TRBV11-2|TRBD2|18|NA
CASSIEVAGGYYYNEQFF
TGTGCAAGCAGCATAGAAGTAGCGGGAGGCTACTACTACAATGAGCAGTTCTTC
>TRBJ2-3|TRBV6-1|NA|18|NA
CASSPFGAGLLGSEQQYF
TGTGCCAGCAGCCCCTTTGGGGCGGGACTCTTGGGCTCGGAGCAGCAGTATTTT
>TRBJ2-1|TRBV29-1|NA|13|once
CGASGTAYNEQFF
TGTGGCGCTTCCGGGACGGCTTACAATGAGCAGTTCTTC
>TRBJ2-5|TRBV5-8|TRBD1|13|NA
CADSPTGGETQYF
TGTGCCGACAGCCCAACAGGGGGAGAGACCCAGTACTTC
>TRBJ2-1|TRBV5-4|NA|13|once
CAGSPPVGLEQFF
TGTGCCGGTAGCCCCCCGGTGGGACTTGAGCAGTTCTTC
>TRBJ2-1|TRBV14|NA|16|NA
CASSQERRVLLDEQFF
TGTGCCAGCAGCCAAGAGCGGAGGGTCCTACTGGATGAACAGTTCTTC
>TRBJ1-2|TRBV6-5|NA|15|NA
CTSSLQTGTIYGDIF
TGTACCAGCAGTCTGCAAACCGGGACAATCTATGGCGACATCTTC
>TRBJ2-6|TRBV6-1|NA|16|NA
CTSGGGISSGANVVTF
TGTACCAGCGGTGGGGGGATCTCTTCTGGGGCCAACGTCGTGACTTTC
>TRBJ2-1|TRBV29-1|TRBD1|13|NA
CSVELGQGGELFF
TGCAGCGTGGAATTAGGACAGGGTGGTGAGCTGTTCTTC
>TRBJ2-1|TRBV6-5|TRBD2|17|NA
CASSYSIWGLADSVQSF
TGTGCCAGCAGTTACTCGATCTGGGGACTAGCGGACAGTGTGCAGTCCTTC
>TRBJ2-3|TRBV28|NA|13|NA
CTSRIYYTDTQYF
TGTACCAGCCGAATTTACTACACAGATACGCAGTATTTT
>TRBJ1-4|TRBV5-8|TRBD1|15|many
CASSRTGGAEEKLFF
TGTGCCAGCAGTCGCACAGGGGGCGCTGAGGAAAAACTGTTTTTT
>TRBJ2-1|TRBV5-6|TRBD2|15|few
CANSLGLYENNEQFF
TGCGCCAACAGCTTGGGACTATATGAGAACAATGAGCAGTTCTTC
>TRBJ2-1|TRBV11-2|NA|17|NA
CASSLVTAQSPYNGQFF
TGTGCCAGCAGCTTAGTGACTGCCCAGAGCCCCTACAATGGGCAGTTCTTC
>TRBJ2-2|TRBV9|NA|16|NA
CASSVALWAPAGELFF
TGTGCCAGCAGCGTCGCCCTCTGGGCCCCGGCCGGGGAGCTGTTTTTT
>TRBJ2-5|TRBV12-3/TRBV12-4|NA|10|NA
CANSLGTQYF
TGTGCCAACAGTTTAGGGACCCAGTACTTT
>TRBJ2-3|TRBV5-1|TRBD2|16|NA
CASSWTIGRPTDTQYF
TGCGCGAGCAGCTGGACTATCGGGAGGCCCACAGATACGCAGTATTTT
>TRBJ2-5|TRBV6-1|NA|14|NA
CANSDIRVGETQYF
TGTGCCAACAGTGATATCCGGGTAGGGGAGACCCAGTACTTC